This TCR beta chain stems from a study of blood T cells in healthy people across ages. Researchers isolated at least 7 million PBMCs per sample. A J-beta primer mix and a sample-barcoded 5' primer were used in a second PCR of about 7 to 12 cycles. TCRdb analysed the 5' RACE reads with MiXCR anew, one entry per CDR3 protein. The sample holds over 1.5 million distinct CDR3 sequences, less than 50% seen once. Per the germline V gene, CDR1 is SGHAT and CDR2 is FQNNGV. The CDR3 totals 16 residues. Regarding this clonotype: Germline and junction disagree at one end, which may indicate a read error.

Input material: blood. The chain links TRBV11-2 to TRBJ2-7; TRBD2 matches at 11 bases. The J call is uncertain, as TRBJ2-5 better fits the DNA end. The sequence was obtained from a woman aged 40 to 50 in good health. For the CDR3, the DNA is TGTGCCAGCGGCTTAGCTCCGCGACTAGCGGGGGAGACCCAGTACTTC. This sequence encodes CASGLAPRLAGETQYF.